This T cell receptor beta chain was captured by sequencing in a study of blood T cell repertoires in COVID-19. A Seattle source enrolled patients during active infection and followed them longitudinally. Repertoires were generated with immunoSEQ multiplex PCR, while TCRdb's copy carries only in-frame clones and drops some. The repertoire holds fewer than 450,000 clones, over 80% seen once, with roughly 6% in the top ten. CDR3 length: 12 amino acids. Per the germline V gene, CDR1 is MNHNS and CDR2 is SASEGT. The ends were cut back, 2 bases at V and 7 bases at J, with 8 bases in the middle. The chain joins TRBV6-1 to TRBJ1-2; the D is unclear. This clonotype was obtained from a woman aged 50 to 60 with COVID-19, enrolled during active disease. The sample consisted of peripheral blood. CDR3 DNA sequence: TGTGCCAGCAGTGAAAGACACTCTGGCTACACCTTC. It yields the protein CASSERHSGYTF.